This T cell receptor beta chain was documented in a study of T cells after yellow fever vaccination. For TCR, cDNA came from 5'RACE template switching, which added a universal primer site and UMIs. TCRdb redid the calling of the 5' RACE reads with MiXCR, one entry per CDR3 protein. Of hundreds of thousands of distinct CDR3 sequences in the sample, about 8.7% are singletons; the top ten hold 18%. V lost 6 bases, J lost 4 bases, and 14 bases lay in between. This CDR3 contains 13 residues. Germline CDR1 SQVTM, CDR2 ANQGSEA. The study's findings and limits: Reappearance after the booster was seen for most primary-vaccination clones, at 95% to 96% CD4 and 80% to 90% CD8. Clonotype sharing between CD4 and CD8 compartments was small.

There are a few counts of this clonotype. Its antigen is unknown. The receptor's source is a man aged 18 to 29 who received the YFV17D yellow fever vaccine. This chain connects TRBV29-1 to TRBJ2-3; either TRBD1 or TRBD2 may fit D (5 bases each). The sample here was PBMCs, taken on the day of the first yellow fever vaccination. For the CDR3, the DNA is TGCAGCGTCCAGTGGGGGTTTTCAGATACGCAGTATTTT. It is translated as CSVQWGFSDTQYF.